This TCR beta chain was retrieved from a study of cytomegalovirus exposure and HLA in healthy donors. About the research overall: Early on, a data release was issued that held approximately 78 million unique TCRs from HLA-typed donors. Findings of the study overall: Later analysis demonstrated an association between a missense DCLRE1C variant and TCR beta V- and J-gene trimming. A later analysis linked some 17,000 TCR beta sequences to HLA alleles at 0.05 false discovery rate.

A note on this clone: Its specificity is not known.

CDR3 size: 12 residues. The germline CDR1 and CDR2 sequences are MDHEN and SYDVKM. Trimming removed 6 bases from V and 3 bases from J; junction bases left unmatched: 1. PCR was performed using 60 Vbeta and 13 Jbeta primers. Generated by immunoSEQ multiplex PCR, the TCRdb table keeps only in-frame clones and is missing some. The data hold about 140,000 clones, with approximately 67% observed a single time. This receptor was taken from a woman in her sixties in good health and CMV-seronegative. The J gene is TRBJ1-2, the V gene TRBV28; 7 bases map to TRBD1. Sequencing was done on a sample of PBMCs. The CDR3 bases are TGTGCCAGCAGGGGACAGCACTATGGCTACACCTTC. Its translation: CASRGQHYGYTF.